This T cell receptor (beta chain) stems from a study of response to subunit inactivated influenza vaccine. Whole-study findings and limits: It was the authors' suggestion that each seasonal influenza vaccination recruits few new T cells.

TCRdb processed the RT-PCR reads anew with MiXCR; each CDR3 protein has one entry. The sample records 500,000 to 600,000 distinct CDR3 sequences, around 8% being singletons. This clonotype was recorded at least ten times. Antigen: not known. With 6 bases removed from V and 1 base from J, the gap between germline ends came to 7 bases. The CDR3 consists of 11 residues. Germline CDR1 is DFQATT and CDR2 is SNEGSKA (reference sequence). The sequence was obtained from a man aged 45 to 75 who received an inactivated influenza vaccine. The starting material was PBMCs from blood, obtained less than 30 months after vaccination. V and J are TRBV20-1 and TRBJ2-7, with TRBD1 as a possible D gene (6 bases). The CDR3 loop is CSADRSYEQYF. DNA of the CDR3: TGCAGTGCCGACAGGTCCTACGAGCAGTACTTC.